The T cell receptor beta chain under discussion was sequenced for a study of T cell changes during pregnancy in multiple sclerosis. Germline CDR1 SGHTA, CDR2 FQGTGA. The CDR3 runs 13 residues. Trimming removed 1 base from V and 5 bases from J, with 7 bases in between. Measured with immunoSEQ multiplex PCR; TCRdb has only the in-frame clones, and not every one. The top ten clones hold around 0.96% of a sample with 90,000 to 120,000 clones, around 93% of them seen once. Here the sequenced sample was peripheral blood, taken before pregnancy. The rearrangement joins TRBV7-3 to TRBJ2-3; perhaps TRBD2 as D (6 bases). The sequence derives from a female donor with multiple sclerosis, enrolled in a pregnancy study. In DNA form, the CDR3 reads TGTGCCAGCAGCTTAATAGCGGAAGATACGCAGTATTTT. The encoded protein is CASSLIAEDTQYF.